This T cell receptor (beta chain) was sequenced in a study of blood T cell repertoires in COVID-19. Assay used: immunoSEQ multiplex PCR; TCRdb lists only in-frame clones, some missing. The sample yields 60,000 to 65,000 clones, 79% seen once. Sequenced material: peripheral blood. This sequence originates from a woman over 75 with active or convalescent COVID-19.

The CDR3 is CASSLGAASGEQFF. Here the CDR3 DNA reads TGTGCCAGCAGCTTAGGCGCAGCCTCGGGGGAGCAGTTCTTC. V usage is TRBV11-3 and J usage is TRBJ2-1; possible D gene TRBD2, 5 bases. V dropped 1 base and J dropped 10 bases, with 14 bases sitting between them. Germline-derived CDR1 and CDR2 are SGHNT and YENEEA. The CDR3 runs 14 residues.